Included here is one TCR beta chain sequence, with context. This sample is drawn from a study of cytomegalovirus exposure and HLA in healthy donors. With 60 Vbeta and 13 Jbeta primers, the PCR was carried out. Authors' data handling: Unique TCR beta chains totaled roughly 80 million in a later count, with roughly 11 million of them shared. Clones were sequenced by immunoSEQ multiplex PCR, and TCRdb holds only the in-frame ones, with some missing. Clone size and the V and J calls come from that table; the DNA yielded D and trimming. Of tens of thousands of clones in the sample, around three quarters were seen once. This TCR derives from an older woman in good health and CMV-seropositive. Sequenced sample: PBMCs.

The CDR3 DNA reads as TGTGCCAGCAGTTCCGGGACAGGGGGTTATGGCTACACCTTC. This gives the protein CASSSGTGGYGYTF. The chain recombines TRBV28 with TRBJ1-2, with 11 bases matching TRBD1. The CDR3 covers 14 residues. V shed 4 bases, J shed 5 bases, and the junction held 3 bases outside the gene matches. Germline assignment: CDR1 MDHEN and CDR2 SYDVKM.